This entry lists 19 T cell receptor beta chains sequenced from one sample in a study of CD8+CD57+ T cells in acquired aplastic anemia. Genomic DNA, serving as template, underwent TCR beta VDJ and CDR3 profiling. TCRdb re-called the reads with MiXCR, one entry per CDR3 protein. The sample carries some 200,000 distinct CDR3 sequences, about 60% recorded once. CD8+CD57+ cell expansion had been shown by flow cytometry in patients chosen for sequencing. The sequenced sample was sorted CD4+, CD8+, or CD8+CD57+ T cells (not recorded which) from PBMCs. The receptors derive from a human donor with aplastic anemia.

CDR3 coding DNA: TGTGCCATCAGTGGTTCTGGCCGGCGAGCTAACTATGGCTACACCTTC. Its protein is CAISGSGRRANYGYTF. This rearrangement joins TRBV10-3 to TRBJ1-2; no definite D call. The V gene's germline CDR1 is ENHRY and CDR2 SYGVKD. The V end lost 4 bases, the J end lost 0 bases, and 15 bases lay between the germline ends. The CDR3 consists of 16 residues.

V gene TRBV25-1 combines with J gene TRBJ2-1; 7 nucleotides agree with TRBD2. The germline CDR1 and CDR2 sequences are MGHDK and SYGVNS. V lost 2 bases and J lost 12; bases outside the gene matches: 10. The CDR3 has 14 residues. The CDR3 loop is CASSEPGREGAQFF. In DNA, the CDR3 is TGTGCCAGCAGTGAACCTGGGAGGGAAGGTGCGCAGTTCTTC.

The genes are TRBV7-3 and TRBJ1-5; D might be TRBD1 (6 bases). Looked up from germline, CDR1 is SGHTA and CDR2 is FQGTGA. The CDR3 length is 13 residues. V lost 3 bases and J lost 4, with 7 bases in between. The chain's CDR3 is CASSFDRNQPQHF. The CDR3 DNA sequence: TGTGCCAGCAGCTTTGACAGGAATCAGCCCCAGCATTTT. The full variable domain, rest sourced from reference TRBV7-3 and TRBJ1-5, is GAGVSQTPSNKVTEKGKYVELRCDPISGHTALYWYRQSLGQGPEFLIYFQGTGAADDSGLPNDRFFAVRPEGSVSTLKIQRTERGDSAVYLCASSFDRNQPQHFGDGTRLSIL.

This clonotype was detected a few times. This chain uses TRBV20-1 with TRBJ1-1, with 10 positions matching TRBD1. This CDR3 spans 15 amino acids. Trimming took 1 base from V and 3 from J; bases not matched to a gene: 5. CDR1 DFQATT and CDR2 SNEGSKA come from the germline V gene (reference sequence). The CDR3 loop reads CSARADRGLDTEAFF. CDR3 nucleotide sequence: TGCAGTGCTAGAGCTGACAGGGGGCTGGACACTGAAGCTTTCTTT.

CDR3 residues: CSAPGLAGVPAYNEQFF. DNA of the CDR3: TGCAGTGCTCCCGGACTAGCGGGAGTTCCCGCCTACAATGAGCAGTTCTTC. The chain joins TRBV20-1 to TRBJ2-1; 13 bases line up with TRBD2. Germline CDR1 reads DFQATT; CDR2 reads SNEGSKA (reference sequence). Losses at the gene ends were 5 bases for V and 2 bases for J; bases not matched to a gene: 9. The CDR3 consists of 17 residues.

This sequence joins TRBV7-3 and TRBJ2-1; TRBD2 matches at 9 bases. V trimming: 5 bases; J trimming: 5 bases; junction bases outside the gene matches: 7. The germline V gene has CDR1 SGHTA and CDR2 FQGTGA. The CDR3 length is 15 residues. CDR3 sequence (DNA): TGTGCCAGCAGCCTCAGCGGGGGGACAAACAATGAGCAGTTCTTC. This translates into CASSLSGGTNNEQFF. Together with reference TRBV7-3 and TRBJ2-1, the CDR3 gives the full variable domain: GAGVSQTPSNKVTEKGKYVELRCDPISGHTALYWYRQSLGQGPEFLIYFQGTGAADDSGLPNDRFFAVRPEGSVSTLKIQRTERGDSAVYLCASSLSGGTNNEQFFGPGTRLTVL.

There are many counts of this clonotype. The rearrangement uses TRBV3-1 and TRBJ2-1; 9 bases map to TRBD2. The V and J ends lost 6 bases and 8 bases, in that order; junction bases with no gene match: 5. The CDR3 extends over 13 amino acids. Germline-derived CDR1 and CDR2 are LGHDT and YNNKEL (reference sequence). The CDR3 nucleotides read TGTGCCAGCAGGCTAGCGGGGTGGGATGAGCAGTTCTTC. It translates to CASRLAGWDEQFF.

V usage is TRBV25-1 and J usage is TRBJ2-1; D is uncertain. V was shortened by 6 bases and J by 12 bases, with 12 bases between the two germline ends. The V gene's germline CDR1 is MGHDK and CDR2 SYGVNS. This CDR3 comprises 11 residues. The CDR3 bases are TGTGCCAGCAGCGACGTCCCAGGGCAGTTCTTC. Protein sequence: CASSDVPGQFF.

This clonotype came up a few times. This rearrangement joins TRBV7-8 to TRBJ1-5; no reliable D call. The germline V and J ends were trimmed by 5 bases and 3 bases, with 17 bases remaining between them. The germline CDR1 and CDR2 sequences are SGHVS and FQNEAQ. The CDR3 sequence is 16 residues long. The CDR3 nucleotides read TGTGCCAGCAGCGGTGAGGGAATCGACATCAATCAGCCCCAGCATTTT. It yields the protein CASSGEGIDINQPQHF.

This chain joins TRBV7-2 and TRBJ2-7; D gene uncertain. The DNA end favors TRBJ2-1, so the J call may be wrong. Germline V CDR1 and CDR2: SGHTA, FQGNSA. This CDR3 is built from 11 residues. CDR3 sequence reads: CASSPHNEQFF. The DNA of the CDR3 is TGTGCCAGCAGCCCCCACAATGAGCAGTTCTTC.

The J gene is TRBJ2-7, the V gene TRBV15; weak D call: TRBD2 (6 bases). The CDR3 has 18 residues. Trimming took 3 bases from V and 2 from J, leaving 23 bases between them. Germline V gives CDR1 LNHNV, CDR2 YYDKDF (reference sequence). The DNA for the CDR3 is TGTGCCACCAGCAGCTTGGTCCAGCGGGTAATCTCGACCTACGAGCAGTACTTC. Protein sequence: CATSSLVQRVISTYEQYF.

The genes are TRBV24-1 and TRBJ1-1; D not resolved. Trimming pared 9 bases from V and 0 bases from J, leaving 10 bases between. CDR1 and CDR2 (germline): KGHDR, SFDVKD. The CDR3 sequence is 13 residues long. The CDR3 DNA sequence: TGTGCCACCCGACATAGTCTGAACACTGAAGCTTTCTTT. Translated, it gives CATRHSLNTEAFF.

This chain joins TRBV19 and TRBJ1-1, with D unresolved. The germline V and J ends were trimmed by 3 bases and 1 base, with 15 bases remaining between them. The CDR3 is 16 amino acids. CDR1 is LNHDA, CDR2 SQIVND, per germline (reference sequence). CDR3: CASSIGSGLKNTEAFF. CDR3 bases: TGTGCCAGTAGTATCGGGTCGGGCCTTAAGAACACTGAAGCTTTCTTT.

Concerning this clonotype itself: No conserved phenylalanine or tryptophan ends this CDR3, so it is likely a read error. The chain couples TRBV10-2 to TRBJ1-2, with TRBD1 identical over 7 bases. Germline CDR1 is WSHSY and CDR2 is SAAADI. The CDR3 has 14 residues. V lost 0 bases and J lost 7; bases outside the gene matches: 5. The CDR3 spells CASSESRQGLGYTV. The CDR3 DNA reads as TGCGCCAGCAGTGAGTCGCGACAGGGACTTGGCTACACCGTC.

The chain links TRBV2 to TRBJ1-5; 11 nucleotides match TRBD1. Germline V gene data show CDR1 as SNHLY and CDR2 as FYNNEI. This CDR3 is built from 18 residues. The trim removed 4 bases at V and 5 bases at J, leaving 13 bases unmatched. In DNA form, the CDR3 reads TGTGCCAGCAGTGCTCTCCTTTCCGGGACAGGGGGGGATCAGCCCCAGCATTTT. It encodes CASSALLSGTGGDQPQHF.

V gene TRBV29-1 combines with J gene TRBJ2-3; no clear D. This CDR3 spans 15 amino acids. Trimming shortened V by 2 bases and J by 2 bases, and 14 bases separated the two germline ends. The V gene's germline CDR1 is SQVTM and CDR2 ANQGSEA. This chain's CDR3 is CSVEWLGTPTDTQYF. The CDR3 DNA reads TGCAGCGTTGAATGGTTAGGTACCCCCACAGATACGCAGTATTTT.

This chain joins TRBV20-1 and TRBJ2-7, with 7 bases fitting TRBD1. This CDR3 spans 16 amino acids. The junction had 8 bases not matched to a gene; V was cut back by 0 bases and J by 0 bases. Germline V lookup: CDR1 DFQATT, CDR2 SNEGSKA (reference sequence). The CDR3 coding sequence is TGCAGTGCTAGAGATATAGGGGGCACCAACTCCTACGAGCAGTACTTC. As protein: CSARDIGGTNSYEQYF.

This clonotype was seen repeatedly, ten times or more. The chain links TRBV7-9 to TRBJ1-6; possibly TRBD1 for D (5 bases). Germline loops: CDR1 SEHNR, CDR2 FQNEAQ (reference sequence). CDR3 length equals 15 residues. Trimming took 5 bases from V and 6 from J, leaving 14 bases between them. Here the CDR3 reads CASSPLGGANSPLHF. The CDR3 DNA reads as TGTGCCAGCAGCCCCCTAGGAGGGGCTAATTCACCCCTCCACTTT.

This rearrangement joins TRBV3-1 to TRBJ2-5; no clear D. CDR1 is LGHDT and CDR2 is YNNKEL in the germline V gene (reference sequence). V dropped 5 bases and J dropped 5 bases, with 9 bases sitting between them. The CDR3 totals 12 residues. CDR3 in DNA: TGTGCCAGCAGCTCGGCCGGGGAGACCCAGTACTTC. This sequence encodes CASSSAGETQYF.